This passage covers 3 T cell receptor beta chains from one sample sequenced in a study of T-cell memory formation after mild COVID-19. TCRdb recomputed calls from the 5' RACE reads with MiXCR, one row per CDR3 protein. The repertoire holds 500,000 to 650,000 distinct CDR3 sequences, with about a fifth as singletons. Specimen: PBMCs or a T cell subset sorted from them (not recorded which). The receptors originated from an adult woman who had mild COVID-19 (a few samples of this study predate the infection). Cell type and time point are not known.

This clonotype was seen more than once but under ten times. The chain uses TRBV5-6 and TRBJ1-2; 7 positions agree with TRBD1. Germline V lookup: CDR1 SGHDT, CDR2 YYEEEE. The CDR3 spans 14 residues. The ends lost 0 bases at V and 1 base at J; junction bases unmatched: 0. The CDR3 sequence is CASSLGDSNYGYTF. The CDR3 nucleotides read TGTGCCAGCAGCTTGGGGGACAGTAACTATGGCTACACCTTC.

V usage is TRBV5-1 and J usage is TRBJ1-6, with a tentative D call TRBD1 (5 bases). With 7 bases removed from V and 8 bases from J, the gap between germline ends came to 16 bases. In germline, CDR1 is SGHRS, CDR2 YFSETQ. The CDR3 extends over 14 amino acids. The CDR3 DNA reads TGCGCCAGCTACTACGGACGGGGGGATTCACCCCTCCACTTT. Translated: CASYYGRGDSPLHF. The whole variable domain, remainder taken from reference TRBV5-1 and TRBJ1-6, is KAGVTQTPRYLIKTRGQQVTLSCSPISGHRSVSWYQQTPGQGLQFLFEYFSETQRNKGNFPGRFSGRQFSNSRSEMNVSTLELGDSALYLCASYYGRGDSPLHFGNGTRLTVT.

DNA of the CDR3: TGTGCCAGCAGCTTGAAGGGGACCCAATACACAGATACGCAGTATTTT. Protein product: CASSLKGTQYTDTQYF. The chain recombines TRBV5-5 with TRBJ2-3; D may match TRBD1 or TRBD2 (5 bases each). The CDR3 covers 16 residues. V gave up 1 base and J gave up 2 bases, with 14 bases separating them. Germline V lookup: CDR1 SGHKS, CDR2 YYEKEE (reference sequence).